Each of the 7 T cell receptor beta chains below was sequenced from the same sample in a study of T cell responses to AZD1222 COVID-19 vaccine. The protocol was immunoSEQ multiplex PCR, while the TCRdb copy is restricted to in-frame clones and leaves out a portion. Here the sample spans 120,000 or so clones, 88% being singletons. Here the sequenced sample was peripheral blood, taken on day 0 of AZD1222 vaccination. These receptors were collected from an adult in good health.

The chain joins TRBV5-1 to TRBJ2-7, with 10 bases that match TRBD1. The V segment lost 4 bases and the J segment 5 bases; nucleotides outside the gene matches: 6. The CDR3 totals 14 residues. Germline V lookup: CDR1 SGHRS, CDR2 YFSETQ. CDR3 sequence reads: CASSDGTGVNEQYF. DNA of the CDR3: TGCGCCAGCAGCGACGGGACAGGGGTAAACGAGCAGTACTTC.

The genes are TRBV5-1 and TRBJ2-1; 11 nucleotides agree with TRBD2. V trimming: 0 bases; J trimming: 2 bases; junction bases outside the gene matches: 4. The CDR3 covers 17 residues. CDR1 is SGHRS and CDR2 is YFSETQ in the germline V gene. The DNA of the CDR3 is TGCGCCAGCAGCTTGGTCCAGACTAGCGGGGCCTACAATGAGCAGTTCTTC. It encodes CASSLVQTSGAYNEQFF.

The count of this clone is one. This chain connects TRBV18 to TRBJ2-7; D is uncertain. The CDR3 runs 13 residues. CDR1 KGHSH and CDR2 LQKENI come from the germline V gene. The V gene lost 0 bases and the J gene lost 2 bases, with 5 bases spanning the gap. CDR3 in amino acids: CASSPPRTYEQYF. The CDR3 DNA follows: TGTGCCAGCTCACCACCCCGAACCTACGAGCAGTACTTC.

V usage is TRBV15 and J usage is TRBJ2-5; possibly TRBD1 for D (5 bases). There are 14 residues in the CDR3. The V gene lost 2 bases and the J gene lost 5 bases, with 12 bases spanning the gap. The germline gives CDR1 LNHNV, CDR2 YYDKDF (reference sequence). The CDR3 nucleotides are TGTGCCACCAGCAGACAGGGAAAAGAGGAGACCCAGTACTTC. As protein: CATSRQGKEETQYF.

The CDR3 coding sequence is TGTGCCAGCAGCGCCGGGACGGACGGAGAAGCTTTCTTT. Its protein is CASSAGTDGEAFF. The rearrangement links TRBV9 to TRBJ1-1; TRBD1 might be the D (5 bases). The CDR3 runs to 13 residues. V lost 3 bases to trimming and J lost 8 bases, with 14 bases between them. Germline V lookup: CDR1 SGDLS, CDR2 YYNGEE.

The rearrangement links TRBV5-6 to TRBJ2-7; 8 positions agree with TRBD2. The CDR3 loop spans 15 amino acids. Germline V gives CDR1 SGHDT, CDR2 YYEEEE. V trimming: 0 bases; J trimming: 2 bases; junction bases outside the gene matches: 4. The CDR3 DNA reads as TGTGCCAGCAGCTTGGTCAGCGGGAGAGCCTACGAGCAGTACTTC. Its protein product is CASSLVSGRAYEQYF.

This chain connects TRBV12-3 or TRBV12-4 to TRBJ2-7; D could derive from TRBD1 or TRBD2 (5 bases each). V was trimmed by 7 bases and J by 0 bases, leaving 10 bases between them. CDR3 length: 13 residues. This CDR3 reads CASTGQISYEQYF. CDR3 DNA sequence: TGTGCCAGCACGGGGCAGATCTCCTACGAGCAGTACTTC.